Listed below are T cell receptor beta chains from one sample, sequenced in a study of cytomegalovirus exposure and HLA in healthy donors. Some clones are missing from TCRdb's copy, which holds only in-frame ones; the method was immunoSEQ multiplex PCR. Of about 200,000 clones in the sample, roughly 80% were seen once. The material sequenced was PBMCs. Every receptor here comes from a man aged 45-65 years in good health and CMV-seronegative. CDR3s include the opening cysteine and the closing phenylalanine or tryptophan. A D gene is named only where the DNA matches it firmly. Rows may omit the clone size; those that give it use once, few, many or a size class.

j_call clone_size d_call v_call cdr3_aa cdr3_nt
TRBJ1-1 - - TRBV11-2 CASSFRGYDTEAFF TGTGCCAGCAGCTTCAGGGGTTACGACACTGAAGCTTTCTTT
TRBJ2-5 - TRBD1 TRBV30 CAWSRDREGETQYF TGTGCCTGGAGTCGAGACAGGGAAGGAGAGACCCAGTACTTC
TRBJ1-5 few - TRBV30 CAWSSQGWGPQHF TGTGCCTGGAGTAGTCAGGGCTGGGGGCCCCAGCATTTT
TRBJ1-2 - TRBD1 TRBV5-4 CASSFDRGEGGIYGYTF TGTGCCAGCAGCTTTGACAGGGGCGAAGGGGGCATCTATGGCTACACCTTC
TRBJ1-5 few TRBD1 TRBV5-6 CASSNYLTGGNQPQHF TGTGCCAGCAGTAATTATCTAACAGGGGGAAATCAGCCCCAGCATTTT
TRBJ1-4 - - TRBV18 CASSRAQEEKLFF TGTGCCAGCTCGCGGGCCCAGGAAGAAAAACTGTTTTTT
TRBJ2-1 - TRBD1 TRBV7-9 CASSPNPGQNLNNEQFF TGTGCCAGCAGCCCCAACCCGGGACAGAACTTAAACAATGAGCAGTTCTTC
TRBJ2-5 - - TRBV7-2 CASSLGYRALETQYF TGTGCCAGCAGCTTAGGTTACAGGGCTCTCGAGACCCAGTACTTC
TRBJ1-5 - - TRBV6-5 CASSSSNWQPQHF TGTGCCAGCAGCTCCTCTAATTGGCAGCCCCAGCATTTT
TRBJ1-5 - - TRBV27 CASSFEGRPNQPQHF TGTGCCAGCAGTTTCGAGGGTAGGCCCAATCAGCCCCAGCATTTT
TRBJ2-5 - TRBD2 TRBV6-5 CASSSLTSGMQTQYF TGTGCCAGCAGTTCGCTGACTAGCGGGATGCAGACCCAGTACTTC
TRBJ1-2 few TRBD1 TRBV6-5 CASSSAGTGANYGYTF TGTGCCAGCAGTTCGGCCGGGACAGGGGCTAACTATGGCTACACCTTC
TRBJ2-1 - - TRBV5-4 CASSFEGLSYNEQFF TGTGCCAGCAGCTTCGAAGGACTCTCCTACAATGAGCAGTTCTTC
TRBJ2-3 - - TRBV15 CATSRGGDTQYF TGTGCCACCAGCAGAGGAGGGGATACGCAGTATTTT
TRBJ1-2 - - TRBV4-1 CASSFEERAGYNYGYTF TGCGCCAGCAGCTTTGAGGAGAGGGCAGGATATAACTATGGCTACACCTTC
TRBJ2-5 - TRBD1 TRBV6-1 CASSVGTGRQETQYF TGTGCCAGCAGTGTTGGGACAGGGCGACAAGAGACCCAGTACTTC
TRBJ1-5 - - TRBV2 CASSLIQDSRNQPQHF TGTGCCAGCAGCCTAATCCAGGACAGTCGGAATCAGCCCCAGCATTTT
TRBJ2-3 - TRBD2 TRBV12-5 CASARGLSGGTDTQYF TGTGCTAGTGCCCGGGGCCTTAGCGGGGGCACAGATACGCAGTATTTT
TRBJ2-1 once TRBD1 TRBV5-1 CASSSQGASYNEQFF TGCGCCAGCAGTTCTCAGGGGGCCTCCTACAATGAGCAGTTCTTC
TRBJ2-1 - - TRBV6-6 CASRSGQVEQFF TGTGCCAGCAGGTCGGGACAAGTCGAGCAGTTCTTC
TRBJ2-2 - TRBD2 TRBV9 CASSTKREGHGELFF TGTGCCAGCAGCACGAAGCGGGAGGGTCACGGGGAGCTGTTTTTT
TRBJ1-4 - - TRBV29-1 CSVARGNEKLFF TGCAGCGTTGCCAGGGGTAATGAAAAACTGTTTTTT
TRBJ2-3 - TRBD2 TRBV10-3 CAISGTGTSGSVTDTQYF TGTGCCATCAGTGGGACCGGGACTAGCGGGAGTGTCACAGATACGCAGTATTTT
TRBJ2-5 - TRBD2 TRBV2 CASGGTSGRGETQYF TGTGCCAGCGGTGGGACTAGCGGGAGGGGGGAGACCCAGTACTTC
TRBJ2-2 - - TRBV9 CASSTTWPTGELFF TGTGCCAGCAGCACTACCTGGCCCACCGGGGAGCTGTTTTTT
TRBJ2-1 - - TRBV19 CASSIGQTYNEQFF TGTGCCAGTAGTATTGGCCAAACCTACAATGAGCAGTTCTTC
TRBJ2-7 - - TRBV4-1 CASSQAQLVSEQYF TGCGCCAGCAGCCAAGCACAACTAGTCTCCGAGCAGTACTTC
TRBJ1-1 few - TRBV27 CASSFIGVMNTEAFF TGTGCCAGCAGTTTCATCGGGGTGATGAACACTGAAGCTTTCTTT
TRBJ2-5 - - TRBV20-1 CSWWSEETQYF TGCAGCTGGTGGTCAGAAGAGACCCAGTACTTC
TRBJ1-6 - TRBD1 TRBV7-9 CASSSRQGRNSPLHF TGTGCCAGCAGCTCCCGACAGGGGCGTAATTCACCCCTCCACTTT
TRBJ1-2 few - TRBV28 CASSLTSGERSGYTF TGTGCCAGCAGTTTAACTTCAGGGGAACGAAGTGGCTACACCTTC
TRBJ1-1 - - TRBV19 CASTTGQVMNTEAFF TGTGCCAGTACGACCGGTCAGGTGATGAACACTGAAGCTTTCTTT
TRBJ1-2 few TRBD1 TRBV10-3 CAISGQGAANYGYTF TGTGCCATCAGTGGACAGGGGGCGGCTAACTATGGCTACACCTTC
TRBJ2-7 - TRBD1 TRBV2 CASTGTGGLYEQYF TGTGCCTCAACTGGGACAGGGGGCCTTTACGAGCAGTACTTC
TRBJ1-1 - - TRBV7-9 CASSLGAGSFDTEAFF TGTGCCAGCAGCTTAGGGGCGGGATCGTTTGACACTGAGGCTTTCTTT
TRBJ1-2 - - TRBV25-1 CASSDPLRGDYGYTF TGTGCCAGCAGTGACCCCTTGCGCGGGGACTATGGCTACACCTTC
TRBJ2-1 - - TRBV7-9 CASSLGGFPYNEQFF TGTGCCAGCAGCTTAGGGGGCTTCCCCTACAATGAGCAGTTCTTC
TRBJ2-3 - - TRBV15 CATSRFSDFGTDTQYF TGTGCCACCAGCAGATTTAGCGATTTCGGCACAGATACGCAGTATTTT